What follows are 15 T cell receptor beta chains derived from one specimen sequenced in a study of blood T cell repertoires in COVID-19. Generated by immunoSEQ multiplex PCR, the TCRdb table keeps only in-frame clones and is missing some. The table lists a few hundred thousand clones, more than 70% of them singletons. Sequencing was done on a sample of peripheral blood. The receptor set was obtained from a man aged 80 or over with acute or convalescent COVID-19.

This CDR3 is CASSSGGGNHGYTF. CDR3 DNA: TGTGCCAGCAGCTCCGGTGGGGGGAACCATGGCTACACCTTC. V is TRBV5-4 and J is TRBJ1-2, with D perhaps TRBD1 (5 bases). V shed 3 bases and J shed 6 bases, with 15 bases lying between them. This CDR3 contains 14 residues. Germline loops: CDR1 SGHNT, CDR2 YYREEE (reference sequence).

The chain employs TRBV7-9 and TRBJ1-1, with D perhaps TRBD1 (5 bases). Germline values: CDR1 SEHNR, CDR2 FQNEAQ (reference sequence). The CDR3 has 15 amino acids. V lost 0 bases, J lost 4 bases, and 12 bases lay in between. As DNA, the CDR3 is TGTGCCAGCAGCTTAGCGCGTAGGGGCCGCACTGAAGCTTTCTTT. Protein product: CASSLARRGRTEAFF.

The CDR3, as DNA: TGCGCCAGCAGCCAAGATTCCACACTGTCGGGACAGGGGGCATACAATGAGCAGTTCTTC. Encoded protein: CASSQDSTLSGQGAYNEQFF. J is TRBJ2-1 and V is TRBV4-3; 12 bases line up with TRBD1. CDR3 length equals 20 residues. The V segment lost 0 bases and the J segment 4 bases; nucleotides outside the gene matches: 13. Germline V gives CDR1 LGHNA, CDR2 YSLEER.

The CDR3 coding sequence is TGTGCCACCAGTGATCGGTCTACGACTGAAGAGACCCAGTACTTC. Protein sequence: CATSDRSTTEETQYF. The chain has TRBV24-1 and TRBJ2-5; D is ambiguous. CDR1 and CDR2 (germline): KGHDR, SFDVKD. The V and J ends lost 3 bases and 3 bases respectively, with 13 bases between them. The CDR3 covers 15 residues.

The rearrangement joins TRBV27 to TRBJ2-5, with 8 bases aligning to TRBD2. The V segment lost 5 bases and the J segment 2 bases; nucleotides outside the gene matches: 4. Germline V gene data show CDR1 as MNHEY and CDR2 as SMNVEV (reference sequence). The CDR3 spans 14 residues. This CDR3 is CASSRSGNQETQYF. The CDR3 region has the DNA TGTGCCAGCAGTCGTAGCGGGAATCAAGAGACCCAGTACTTC.

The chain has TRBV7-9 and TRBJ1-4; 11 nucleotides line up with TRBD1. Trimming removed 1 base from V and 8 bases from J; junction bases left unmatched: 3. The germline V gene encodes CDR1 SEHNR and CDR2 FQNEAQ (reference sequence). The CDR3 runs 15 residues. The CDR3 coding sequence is TGTGCCAGCAGCTTAGGGACAGGGGGCAACGAAAAACTGTTTTTT. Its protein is CASSLGTGGNEKLFF.

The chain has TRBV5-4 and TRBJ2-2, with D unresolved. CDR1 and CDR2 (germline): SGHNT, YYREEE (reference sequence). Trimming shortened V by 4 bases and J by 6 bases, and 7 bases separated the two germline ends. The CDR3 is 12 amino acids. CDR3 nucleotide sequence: TGTGCCAGCAGCATAAGAGCCGGGGAGCTGTTTTTT. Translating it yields CASSIRAGELFF.

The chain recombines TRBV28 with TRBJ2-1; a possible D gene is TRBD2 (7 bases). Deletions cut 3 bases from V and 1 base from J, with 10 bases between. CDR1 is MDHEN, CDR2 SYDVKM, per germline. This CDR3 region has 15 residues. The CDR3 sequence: CASSFGGLSYNEQFF. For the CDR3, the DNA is TGTGCCAGCAGTTTCGGGGGGCTATCCTACAATGAGCAGTTCTTC.

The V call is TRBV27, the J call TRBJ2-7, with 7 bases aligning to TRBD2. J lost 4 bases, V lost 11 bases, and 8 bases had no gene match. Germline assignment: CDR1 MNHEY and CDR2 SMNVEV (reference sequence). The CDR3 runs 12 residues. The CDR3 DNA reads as TGTGCCGGAATGACGGGGGGATACGAGCAGTACTTC. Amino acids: CAGMTGGYEQYF.

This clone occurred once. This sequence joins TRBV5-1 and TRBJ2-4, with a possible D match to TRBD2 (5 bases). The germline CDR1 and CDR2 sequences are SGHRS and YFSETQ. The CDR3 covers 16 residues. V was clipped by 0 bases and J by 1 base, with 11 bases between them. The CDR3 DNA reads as TGCGCCAGCAGCTTGGAAGCGGCTGGGGCCAAAAACATTCAGTACTTC. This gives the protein CASSLEAAGAKNIQYF.

CDR3 residues: CASSSGLAGAPYTGELFF. CDR3 DNA: TGTGCCAGCAGTTCCGGACTAGCGGGGGCCCCTTACACCGGGGAGCTGTTTTTT. The genes are TRBV27 and TRBJ2-2; 13 bases match TRBD2. The germline gives CDR1 MNHEY, CDR2 SMNVEV (reference sequence). This CDR3 has 18 amino acids. The V and J ends lost 4 bases and 3 bases, in that order; junction bases with no gene match: 8.

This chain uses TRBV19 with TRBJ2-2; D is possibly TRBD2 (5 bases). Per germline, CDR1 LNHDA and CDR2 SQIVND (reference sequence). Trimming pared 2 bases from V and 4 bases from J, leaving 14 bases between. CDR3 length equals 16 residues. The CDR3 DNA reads TGTGCCAGTAGTATACTCCGGGGATGGGGCACCGGGGAGCTGTTTTTT. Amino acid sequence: CASSILRGWGTGELFF.

In DNA, the CDR3 is TGTGCCAGCAGTCCTACTAGGGCCCCTTCCTACAATGAGCAGTTCTTC. It encodes CASSPTRAPSYNEQFF. V usage is TRBV3-1 (or the pseudogene TRBV3-2) and J usage is TRBJ2-1; D might be TRBD2 (5 bases). This CDR3 has 16 residues. The V gene's germline CDR1 is LGHDT and CDR2 YNNKEL (reference sequence). V was shortened by 6 bases and J by 1 base, with 16 bases between the two germline ends.

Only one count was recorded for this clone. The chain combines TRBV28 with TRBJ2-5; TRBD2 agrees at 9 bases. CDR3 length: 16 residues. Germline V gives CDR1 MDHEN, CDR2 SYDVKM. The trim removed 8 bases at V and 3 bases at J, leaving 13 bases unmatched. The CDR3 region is CASGSGLAYDKETQYF. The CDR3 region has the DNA TGTGCCAGCGGCTCGGGACTAGCTTACGACAAAGAGACCCAGTACTTC.

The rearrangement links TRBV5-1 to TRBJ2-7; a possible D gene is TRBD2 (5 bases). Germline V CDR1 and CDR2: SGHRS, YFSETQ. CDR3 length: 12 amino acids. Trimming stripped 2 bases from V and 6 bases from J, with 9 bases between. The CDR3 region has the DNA TGCGCCAGCAGCTTCAGAGGGAGCGAGCAGTACTTC. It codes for CASSFRGSEQYF.